This passage covers 32 T cell receptor beta chains from one sample sequenced in a study of CD8 T cells in ankylosing spondylitis. From the 5' RACE reads, TCRdb called clonotypes with MiXCR, one entry per CDR3 protein. The sample contains fewer than 150,000 distinct CDR3 sequences, 7% to 8% of which appear only once. Input material: blood, either unsorted or a sorted T cell fraction (not recorded which). The receptors shown here come from a female donor with ankylosing spondylitis or in good health (not recorded which).

This clonotype was recorded at least ten times. This chain connects TRBV6-1 to TRBJ2-7; weak D call: TRBD1 (5 bases). This CDR3 spans 16 amino acids. Trimming left V 0 bases short and J 3 bases short, with 15 bases between. Germline V CDR1 and CDR2: MNHNS, SASEGT. The chain's CDR3 is CASSEAQTDRNYEQYF. In DNA form, the CDR3 reads TGTGCCAGCAGTGAAGCTCAGACAGACCGAAACTACGAGCAGTACTTC.

This clonotype appeared many times. This chain joins TRBV7-9 and TRBJ1-5, with TRBD1 identical over 7 bases. This CDR3 comprises 15 residues. The germline V gene encodes CDR1 SEHNR and CDR2 FQNEAQ (reference sequence). The V gene end was trimmed by 5 bases and the J gene end by 4 bases; junction bases not matched to a gene: 8. The CDR3 reads CASSPTGTNNQPQHF. The CDR3 DNA is TGTGCCAGCAGCCCGACAGGGACCAATAATCAGCCCCAGCATTTT.

This clonotype was observed at least ten times. The chain is built from TRBV28 and TRBJ1-1; D gene uncertain. Trimming cost V 6 bases and J 2 bases, with 10 bases left between them. The CDR3 extends over 13 amino acids. The V gene's germline CDR1 is MDHEN and CDR2 SYDVKM. In DNA form, the CDR3 reads TGTGCCAGCAGCCCCGACTACAACACTGAAGCTTTCTTT. Protein: CASSPDYNTEAFF. The complete variable domain, with remaining parts taken from reference TRBV28 and TRBJ1-1, reads DVKVTQSSRYLVKRTGEKVFLECVQDMDHENMFWYRQDPGLGLRLIYFSYDVKMKEKGDIPEGYSVSREKKERFSLILESASTNQTSMYLCASSPDYNTEAFFGQGTRLTVV.

This clonotype appeared many times. The gene calls are TRBV20-1 and TRBJ1-2; D is undetermined. The CDR3 has 15 residues. V dropped 3 bases and J dropped 8 bases, with 22 bases sitting between them. Germline V lookup: CDR1 DFQATT, CDR2 SNEGSKA (reference sequence). CDR3: CSASLRLAQLGGYTF. CDR3 bases: TGCAGTGCTAGCCTCAGGCTAGCGCAGCTCGGCGGCTACACCTTC.

This clonotype has ten or more counts. The chain is built from TRBV5-1 and TRBJ1-2; D not resolved. Trimming pared 1 base from V and 2 bases from J, leaving 6 bases between. The CDR3 length is 13 residues. In germline, CDR1 is SGHRS, CDR2 YFSETQ. The CDR3 DNA sequence: TGCGCCAGCAGCTTGAAGGGAAACTATGGCTACACCTTC. Translating it yields CASSLKGNYGYTF.

This clonotype appeared many times. The J gene is TRBJ1-1, the V gene TRBV7-6, with D unclear. The CDR3 is 14 residues long. The ends were cut back, 4 bases at V and 1 base at J, with 10 bases in the middle. Germline loops: CDR1 SGHVS, CDR2 FNYEAQ. The CDR3 sequence: CASSSTVANTEAFF. For the CDR3, the DNA is TGTGCCAGCAGCTCGACGGTGGCGAACACTGAAGCTTTCTTT.

This clonotype has just a few counts. This rearrangement joins TRBV18 to TRBJ2-1; TRBD2 might be the D (6 bases). V was shortened by 0 bases and J by 5 bases, with 11 bases between the two germline ends. This CDR3 has 15 amino acids. CDR1 and CDR2 from the germline V gene are KGHSH and LQKENI. CDR3 amino acids: CASSPPGGWDNEQFF. Here the CDR3 DNA reads TGTGCCAGCTCACCACCCGGAGGGTGGGACAATGAGCAGTTCTTC. The complete variable domain, with remaining parts taken from reference TRBV18 and TRBJ2-1, reads NAGVMQNPRHLVRRRGQEARLRCSPMKGHSHVYWYRQLPEEGLKFMVYLQKENIIDESGMPKERFSAEFPKEGPSILRIQQVVRGDSAAYFCASSPPGGWDNEQFFGPGTRLTVL.

This clonotype was detected many times. This chain connects TRBV15 to TRBJ1-4, with D possibly matching TRBD1 (6 bases). The V end lost 0 bases, the J end lost 7 bases, and 9 bases lay between the germline ends. Germline assignment: CDR1 LNHNV and CDR2 YYDKDF (reference sequence). CDR3 length: 14 residues. CDR3 in amino acids: CATSRDQGSEKLFF. The DNA of the CDR3 is TGTGCCACCAGCAGAGATCAGGGGAGTGAAAAACTGTTTTTT.

This clonotype has ten or more counts. The chain links TRBV5-1 to TRBJ2-1, with 12 bases matching TRBD2. Germline CDR1 SGHRS, CDR2 YFSETQ. There are 19 residues in the CDR3. The V gene end was trimmed by 3 bases and the J gene end by 0 bases; junction bases not matched to a gene: 10. The CDR3 sequence is CASSSGLAGSESSYNEQFF. The DNA for the CDR3 is TGCGCCAGCAGCTCAGGACTAGCGGGGTCCGAGAGCTCCTACAATGAGCAGTTCTTC.

This clonotype was found many times. The chain links TRBV20-1 to TRBJ1-6; TRBD1 might be the D (5 bases). Germline V gene lookup returns CDR1 DFQATT and CDR2 SNEGSKA (reference sequence). This CDR3 comprises 14 residues. V dropped 4 bases and J dropped 7 bases, with 14 bases sitting between them. The CDR3 nucleotides read TGCAGTGCTACATCGACAGCTAAGAATTCACCCCTCCACTTT. Its protein product is CSATSTAKNSPLHF.

This clonotype was picked up many times. This chain links TRBV5-1 with TRBJ2-4, with D unclear. The CDR3 covers 15 residues. CDR1 is SGHRS, CDR2 YFSETQ, per germline. V lost 1 base to trimming and J lost 4 bases, with 12 bases between them. In nucleotides, the CDR3 is TGCGCCAGCAGCTTGACAGCTGGGTTAAAAAACATTCAGTACTTC. Translating it yields CASSLTAGLKNIQYF.

There are many counts of this clonotype. The rearrangement joins TRBV6-5 to TRBJ2-7; D may correspond to TRBD1 or TRBD2 (5 bases each). Germline values: CDR1 MNHEY, CDR2 SVGAGI. V was trimmed by 0 bases and J by 4 bases, leaving 13 bases between them. The length of the CDR3 is 15 residues. CDR3 in amino acids: CASSYSSGGDYEQYF. The DNA for the CDR3 is TGTGCCAGCAGTTACTCGTCTGGGGGTGATTACGAGCAGTACTTC.

This clonotype appeared many times. This chain links TRBV5-1 with TRBJ2-5, with D hard to call. The germline V gene encodes CDR1 SGHRS and CDR2 YFSETQ. V lost 9 bases and J 3 bases, leaving 36 bases between the germline ends. CDR3 size: 20 residues. The CDR3: CATPNLTSGRRTQTEETQYF. The CDR3 DNA reads as TGCGCCACCCCTAATCTTACCTCGGGCCGACGAACCCAAACTGAAGAGACCCAGTACTTC.

This clonotype was recorded at least ten times. The V and J genes are TRBV24-1 and TRBJ2-5; possible D gene TRBD1, 6 bases. CDR3 length: 14 residues. Germline V gene data show CDR1 as KGHDR and CDR2 as SFDVKD. V was pared by 4 bases and J by 1 base, with 9 bases between. CDR3 region: CATSDPTGQETQYF. CDR3 DNA sequence: TGTGCCACCAGTGACCCGACAGGCCAAGAGACCCAGTACTTC.

The chain combines TRBV30 with TRBJ1-2; D call uncertain. The CDR3 sequence is 13 residues long. Germline assignment: CDR1 GTSNPN and CDR2 SVGIG (reference sequence). Trimming stripped 0 bases from V and 2 bases from J, with 7 bases between. The CDR3 coding sequence is TGTGCCTGGAGTGTTGAGGCCAACTATGGCTACACCTTC. This encodes CAWSVEANYGYTF.

The rearrangement joins TRBV29-1 to TRBJ2-5, with D perhaps TRBD1 or TRBD2 (5 bases each). The V and J ends lost 6 bases and 0 bases respectively, with 17 bases between them. This CDR3 comprises 15 residues. Germline loops: CDR1 SQVTM, CDR2 ANQGSEA. For the CDR3, the DNA is TGCAGCGTCCTGGGTAGGGACCCGTACCAAGAGACCCAGTACTTC. It translates to CSVLGRDPYQETQYF.

J is TRBJ2-2 and V is TRBV6-5; TRBD2 is a possible D gene (6 bases). Trimming left V 2 bases short and J 4 bases short, with 14 bases between. Germline V gene lookup returns CDR1 MNHEY and CDR2 SVGAGI. The CDR3 consists of 16 residues. The CDR3 loop is CASSYGEGRSTGELFF. The CDR3 DNA reads TGTGCCAGCAGTTACGGGGAAGGGAGGAGCACCGGGGAGCTGTTTTTT.

This clonotype came up many times. The chain combines TRBV5-1 with TRBJ2-3; TRBD2 matches at 8 bases. The CDR3 sequence is 14 residues long. CDR1 is SGHRS and CDR2 is YFSETQ in the germline V gene. Losses at the gene ends were 2 bases for V and 1 base for J; bases not matched to a gene: 0. CDR3 nucleotide sequence: TGCGCCAGCAGCTTTAGCGGGGGCACAGATACGCAGTATTTT. Translated, it gives CASSFSGGTDTQYF.

There are a few counts of this clonotype. This may be a read error: a much more frequent sequence differs by one nucleotide. The chain couples TRBV7-2 to TRBJ1-6; TRBD1 is a possible D gene (5 bases). The CDR3 covers 17 residues. The germline V gene has CDR1 SGHTA and CDR2 FQGNSA. The CDR3 protein is CASSSLQFGTYNSPPHF. The CDR3 nucleotides are TGTGCCAGCAGCTCCCTCCAATTCGGGACGTACAATTCACCCCCCCACTTT.

The sample holds one count of this clonotype. Possible read error: a much larger clone is one base away. The chain is built from TRBV5-1 and TRBJ2-5; D is possibly TRBD1 (6 bases). This CDR3 spans 15 amino acids. CDR1 SGHRS and CDR2 YFSETQ come from the germline V gene. The CDR3 DNA follows: TGCGCCAGCAGCTTTTCCGGGACATCGCAAGAGACCCAGCACTTC. Its protein product is CASSFSGTSQETQHF.

The sample holds many counts of this clonotype. The chain has TRBV7-2 and TRBJ1-6; TRBD1 aligns across 7 bases. CDR3 length: 14 residues. The germline V gene encodes CDR1 SGHTA and CDR2 FQGNSA. Losses at the gene ends were 5 bases for V and 13 bases for J; bases not matched to a gene: 11. This CDR3 reads CASSAQGPQKPLHF. DNA of the CDR3: TGTGCCAGCAGCGCACAGGGGCCGCAAAAGCCCCTCCACTTT.

This clonotype was counted many times. The CDR3 spells CSATGTTYGYTF. CDR3 coding DNA: TGCAGTGCTACCGGGACAACTTATGGCTACACCTTC. This chain uses TRBV20-1 with TRBJ1-2; tentative D call: TRBD1 (6 bases). Germline CDR1 DFQATT, CDR2 SNEGSKA (reference sequence). V lost 4 bases and J 5 bases, leaving 11 bases between the germline ends. This CDR3 has 12 amino acids.

This clonotype was found many times. The chain couples TRBV5-1 to TRBJ1-1; D may be TRBD1 (5 bases). Trimming left V 8 bases short and J 4 bases short, with 12 bases between. CDR1 SGHRS and CDR2 YFSETQ come from the germline V gene. CDR3 size: 12 residues. The CDR3 is CASRRGVTEAFF. The CDR3 nucleotides read TGCGCCAGTCGGCGGGGGGTCACTGAAGCTTTCTTT.

This clonotype was seen ten or more times. The rearrangement uses TRBV12-3 or TRBV12-4 and TRBJ2-1, with 15 bases lining up with TRBD2. V lost 5 bases, J lost 6 bases, and 2 bases stayed unmatched. CDR3 length: 15 amino acids. The CDR3 DNA reads TGTGCCAGCAGTCCGGGACTAGCGGGGGGCAATGAGCAGTTCTTC. Translating gives CASSPGLAGGNEQFF.

This clonotype has at least ten counts. V usage is TRBV7-9 and J usage is TRBJ2-2, with TRBD1 identical over 9 bases. Trimming took 5 bases from V and 8 from J; bases not matched to a gene: 9. Per germline, CDR1 SEHNR and CDR2 FQNEAQ (reference sequence). This CDR3 is built from 15 residues. The CDR3 coding sequence is TGTGCCAGCAGCCGGCCACAGGGGGCGCCTGGGGAGCTGTTTTTT. Protein product: CASSRPQGAPGELFF.

This clonotype was counted many times. The rearrangement uses TRBV20-1 and TRBJ1-1, with D possibly TRBD1 on 6 matching bases. This CDR3 has 14 residues. Germline values: CDR1 DFQATT, CDR2 SNEGSKA (reference sequence). V lost 3 bases and J lost 3, with 14 bases in between. Here the CDR3 reads CSARYLQGDTEAFF. As DNA, the CDR3 is TGCAGTGCTAGGTATTTACAGGGAGACACTGAAGCTTTCTTT.

This clonotype was seen repeatedly, ten times or more. The genes are TRBV7-9 and TRBJ2-5; D is ambiguous. V lost 5 bases to trimming and J lost 5 bases, with 6 bases between them. Per the germline V gene, CDR1 is SEHNR and CDR2 is FQNEAQ (reference sequence). This CDR3 contains 11 residues. CDR3 bases: TGTGCCAGCAGCCCTCTTGAGACCCAGTACTTC. Its protein is CASSPLETQYF.

This clonotype has at least ten counts. The genes are TRBV21-1 and TRBJ1-4; the table gives TRBD1 as D, unverified against the DNA. TRBV21-1 is listed as a pseudogene. This CDR3 has 14 residues. The CDR3 DNA reads TGTGCCAGCGAACCCGGGACAGGGGATGAAAAACTGTTTTTT. It codes for CASEPGTGDEKLFF.

This clonotype was detected ten times or more. Here the CDR3 reads CASSSTAGAYEQYF. For the CDR3, the DNA is TGTGCCAGCAGCTCCACTGCGGGAGCCTACGAGCAGTACTTC. This rearrangement joins TRBV12-3 or TRBV12-4 to TRBJ2-7; 7 bases are a match to TRBD2. This CDR3 comprises 14 residues. V was pared by 6 bases and J by 2 bases, with 7 bases of the junction left unmatched.

This clonotype was recorded at least ten times. The J gene is TRBJ2-1, the V gene TRBV18, with 9 nucleotides matching TRBD2. V shed 0 bases, J shed 8 bases, and the junction held 5 bases outside the gene matches. The germline V gene encodes CDR1 KGHSH and CDR2 LQKENI. This CDR3 is built from 15 residues. CDR3 bases: TGTGCCAGCTCACCACCGGCTAGCGGGGACGATGAGCAGTTCTTC. Protein product: CASSPPASGDDEQFF.

This clonotype has a count of ten or more. CDR3 sequence (DNA): TGCAGTGCTAGAGATCCCATAAGGACAGGGGACACTGAAGCTTTCTTT. Translated: CSARDPIRTGDTEAFF. The chain links TRBV20-1 to TRBJ1-1; TRBD1 aligns across 9 bases. J lost 3 bases, V lost 0 bases, and 8 bases had no gene match. Per germline, CDR1 DFQATT and CDR2 SNEGSKA (reference sequence). This CDR3 has 16 residues.

In its sample, this clonotype was seen many times. The chain carries TRBV27 and TRBJ1-2; 11 bases fit TRBD1. The CDR3 totals 16 residues. Germline loops: CDR1 MNHEY, CDR2 SMNVEV (reference sequence). Trimming at V came to 5 bases and at J to 3 bases, leaving 8 bases not matched to a gene. The CDR3 region has the DNA TGTGCCAGCAGTCGGGACAGGGGGAGGAGCCACTATGGCTACACCTTC. This sequence encodes CASSRDRGRSHYGYTF.